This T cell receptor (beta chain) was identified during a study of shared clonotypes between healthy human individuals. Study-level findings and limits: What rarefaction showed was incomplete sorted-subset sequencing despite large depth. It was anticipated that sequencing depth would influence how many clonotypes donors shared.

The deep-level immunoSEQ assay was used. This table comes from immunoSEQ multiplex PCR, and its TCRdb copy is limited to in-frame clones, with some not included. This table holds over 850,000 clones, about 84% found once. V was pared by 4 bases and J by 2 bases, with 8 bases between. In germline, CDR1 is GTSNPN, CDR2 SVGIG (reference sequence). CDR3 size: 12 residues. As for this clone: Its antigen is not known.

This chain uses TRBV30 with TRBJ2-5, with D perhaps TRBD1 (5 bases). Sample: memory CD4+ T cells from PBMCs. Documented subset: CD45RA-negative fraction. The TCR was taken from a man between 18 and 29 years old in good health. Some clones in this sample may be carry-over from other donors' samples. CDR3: CAWTRQQETQYF. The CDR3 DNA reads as TGTGCCTGGACTCGACAGCAAGAGACCCAGTACTTC.